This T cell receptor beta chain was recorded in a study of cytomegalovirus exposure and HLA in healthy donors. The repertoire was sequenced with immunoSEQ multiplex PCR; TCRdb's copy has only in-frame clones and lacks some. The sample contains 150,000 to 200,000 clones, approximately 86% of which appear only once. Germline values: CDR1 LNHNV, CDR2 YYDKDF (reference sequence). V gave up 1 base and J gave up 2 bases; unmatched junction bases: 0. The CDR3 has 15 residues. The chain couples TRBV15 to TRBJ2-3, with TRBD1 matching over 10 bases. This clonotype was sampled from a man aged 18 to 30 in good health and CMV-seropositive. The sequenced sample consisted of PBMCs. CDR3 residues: CATSRGQGATDTQYF. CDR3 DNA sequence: TGTGCCACCAGCAGAGGACAGGGGGCCACAGATACGCAGTATTTT.